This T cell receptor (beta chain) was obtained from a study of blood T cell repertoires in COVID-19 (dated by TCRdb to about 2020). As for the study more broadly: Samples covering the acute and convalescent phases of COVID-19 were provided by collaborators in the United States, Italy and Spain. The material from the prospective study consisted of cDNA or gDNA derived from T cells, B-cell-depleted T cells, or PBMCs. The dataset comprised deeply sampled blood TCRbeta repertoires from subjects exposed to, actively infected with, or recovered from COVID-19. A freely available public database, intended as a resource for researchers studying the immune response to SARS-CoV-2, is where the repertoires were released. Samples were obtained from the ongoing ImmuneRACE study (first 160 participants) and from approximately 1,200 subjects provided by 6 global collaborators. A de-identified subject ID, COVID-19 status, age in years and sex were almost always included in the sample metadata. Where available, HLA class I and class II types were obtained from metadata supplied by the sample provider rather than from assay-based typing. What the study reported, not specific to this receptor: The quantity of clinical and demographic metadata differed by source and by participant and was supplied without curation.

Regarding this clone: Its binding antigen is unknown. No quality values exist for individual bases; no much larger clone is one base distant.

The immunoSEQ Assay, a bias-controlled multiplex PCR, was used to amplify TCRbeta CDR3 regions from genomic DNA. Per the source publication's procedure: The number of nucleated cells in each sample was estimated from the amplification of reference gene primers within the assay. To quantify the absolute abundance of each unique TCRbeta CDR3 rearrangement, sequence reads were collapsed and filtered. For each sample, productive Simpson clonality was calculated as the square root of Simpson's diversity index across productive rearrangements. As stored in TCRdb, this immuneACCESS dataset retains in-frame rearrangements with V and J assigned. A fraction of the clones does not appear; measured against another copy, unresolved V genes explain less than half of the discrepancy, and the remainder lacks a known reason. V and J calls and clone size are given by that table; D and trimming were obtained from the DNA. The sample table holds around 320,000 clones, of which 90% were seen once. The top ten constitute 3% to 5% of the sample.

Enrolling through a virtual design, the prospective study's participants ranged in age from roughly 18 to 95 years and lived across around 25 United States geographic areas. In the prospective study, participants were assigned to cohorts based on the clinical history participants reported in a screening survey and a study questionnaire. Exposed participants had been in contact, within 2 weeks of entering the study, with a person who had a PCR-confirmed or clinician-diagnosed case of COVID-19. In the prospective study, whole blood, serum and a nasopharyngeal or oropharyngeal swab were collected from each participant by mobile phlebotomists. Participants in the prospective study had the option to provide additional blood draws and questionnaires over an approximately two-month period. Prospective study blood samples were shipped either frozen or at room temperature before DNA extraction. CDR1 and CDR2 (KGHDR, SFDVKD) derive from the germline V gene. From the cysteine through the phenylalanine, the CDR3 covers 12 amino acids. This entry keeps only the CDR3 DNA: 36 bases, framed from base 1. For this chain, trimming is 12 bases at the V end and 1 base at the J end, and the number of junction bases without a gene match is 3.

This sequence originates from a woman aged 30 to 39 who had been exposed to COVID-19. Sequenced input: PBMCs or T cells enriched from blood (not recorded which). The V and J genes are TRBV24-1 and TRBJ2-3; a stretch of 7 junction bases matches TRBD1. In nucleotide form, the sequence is TGTGCCGCCGGGACAGGCACAGATACGCAGTATTTT. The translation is CAAGTGTDTQYF.